The entry below gives a single T cell receptor (beta chain) sequence along with its context. Its antigen is unknown. The record originates from a study of T cell responses to AZD1222 COVID-19 vaccine. Study results and caveats: Two AZD1222 administrations were followed by greater Spike-specific TCR breadth and depth. CD4 TCRs covered the whole spike, strongest at regions 160-218 and 743-854. It should be noted that donors were predominantly white British and more often female, and clonal diversity was possibly underestimated.

The table came from immunoSEQ multiplex PCR; TCRdb's copy has only in-frame clones and leaves some out. The sample shows some 110,000 clones, 88% of them seen only once. The sequenced sample was peripheral blood, obtained 28 days after the second AZD1222 dose. This receptor was taken from an adult who received the AZD1222 COVID-19 vaccine.

The CDR3 protein is CASSKQGVSTEAFF. CDR3 nucleotide sequence: TGTGCCAGCAGCAAACAGGGGGTAAGCACTGAAGCTTTCTTT. The V call is TRBV7-2, the J call TRBJ1-1; the match to TRBD1 covers 8 bases. Germline-derived CDR1 and CDR2 are SGHTA and FQGNSA. The CDR3 sequence is 14 residues long. J was trimmed by 4 bases and V by 5 bases; bases with no gene match: 6.